Shown below are 5 T cell receptor beta chains from a single sample sequenced in a study of shared clonotypes between healthy human individuals. Here immunoSEQ multiplex PCR was the method, and the copy in TCRdb shows in-frame clones only, minus some. The profile shows nearly 2 million clones, approximately 95% of them singletons. Naive-designated CD8 cells lacked CD45RO, were positively enriched for CCR7, and omitted terminally differentiated effector memory CD45RA+ cells. Material for sequencing was naive CD8+ T cells sorted from blood. All receptors derive from a man aged 18 to 30 in good health.

V and J are TRBV4-3 and TRBJ2-7, with no clear D. Germline V gene sequence: CDR1 LGHNA, CDR2 YSLEER. CDR3 size: 13 residues. V lost 5 bases, J lost 0 bases, and 8 bases lay in between. The CDR3 loop reads CASSYFGSYEQYF. The CDR3 DNA is TGCGCCAGCAGCTACTTCGGCTCCTACGAGCAGTACTTC.

This CDR3 reads CASKGLAGGPTYNEQFF. The CDR3 DNA reads TGTGCCAGCAAAGGACTCGCGGGGGGGCCTACCTACAATGAGCAGTTCTTC. This chain joins TRBV5-6 and TRBJ2-1, with 9 positions matching TRBD2. Trimming at V came to 6 bases and at J to 2 bases, leaving 12 bases not matched to a gene. This CDR3 has 17 amino acids. CDR1 SGHDT and CDR2 YYEEEE come from the germline V gene.

This clone was detected only a few times. The chain combines TRBV9 with TRBJ1-3; D unclear. Between the trimmed V and J ends, which lost 3 bases and 0 bases, there was a span of 4 bases. Germline V lookup: CDR1 SGDLS, CDR2 YYNGEE. There are 13 residues in the CDR3. The CDR3 here is CASSEDSGNTIYF. CDR3 nucleotide sequence: TGTGCCAGCAGCGAGGACTCTGGAAACACCATATATTTT. The full variable domain, with the rest looked up from reference TRBV9 and TRBJ1-3, is DSGVTQTPKHLITATGQRVTLRCSPRSGDLSVYWYQQSLDQGLQFLIQYYNGEERAKGNILERFSAQQFPDLHSELNLSSLELGDSALYFCASSEDSGNTIYFGEGSWLTVV.

Concerning this clone itself: This specimen includes other DNA sequences encoding the same CDR3. The chain carries TRBV13 and TRBJ2-5, with D tentatively TRBD1 (6 bases). The CDR3 has 14 amino acids. Germline V gene data show CDR1 as PRHDT and CDR2 as FYEKMQ (reference sequence). Trimming cost V 4 bases and J 2 bases, with 11 bases left between them. The CDR3 sequence is CASSSRTAQETQYF. Written as DNA, the CDR3 is TGTGCCAGCAGCTCCCGGACAGCACAAGAGACCCAGTACTTC.

This clone showed up just a few times. V is TRBV5-6 and J is TRBJ2-7; D gene ambiguous. The germline V gene encodes CDR1 SGHDT and CDR2 YYEEEE. This CDR3 is 14 amino acids long. Trimming removed 0 bases from V and 6 bases from J, with 13 bases in between. DNA for the CDR3: TGTGCCAGCAGCTTGGGGGTGGGCCTCGCCGAGCAGTACTTC. Translating it yields CASSLGVGLAEQYF.